This entry lists 28 T cell receptor beta chains sequenced from one sample in a study of Graves' ophthalmopathy and Graves' hyperthyroidism. The authors amplified TCR beta CDR3 regions from RNA transcripts. HTBI primers were employed in first-round RT-PCR, then a second-round multiplex PCR followed. TCRdb reanalysed the multiplex PCR reads using MiXCR and keeps one entry per CDR3 protein. The table has about 400,000 distinct CDR3 sequences, just over 15% seen once. Material: peripheral blood. These receptors originate from a woman between 18 and 30 years old with stable Graves' hyperthyroidism.

This clonotype was seen at least ten times. The CDR3 DNA follows: TGCAGCGTACAGGGGAACTACGAGCAGTACTTC. Protein sequence: CSVQGNYEQYF. The gene calls are TRBV29-1 and TRBJ2-7, with 7 bases fitting TRBD1. The junction had 2 bases not matched to a gene; V was cut back by 6 bases and J by 3 bases. This CDR3 region has 11 residues. Per germline, CDR1 SQVTM and CDR2 ANQGSEA.

This rearrangement joins TRBV20-1 to TRBJ2-4; 7 nucleotides agree with TRBD2. The germline V gene has CDR1 DFQATT and CDR2 SNEGSKA (reference sequence). The trim removed 5 bases at V and 4 bases at J, leaving 5 bases unmatched. CDR3 size: 13 residues. This chain's CDR3 is CSAFSGNKNIQYF. The CDR3, as DNA: TGCAGTGCTTTCAGCGGGAATAAAAACATTCAGTACTTC.

This clonotype was seen a handful of times. CDR3 nucleotide sequence: TGTGCCAGCAGCTTAGGGTCTCCTCAAGAGACCCAGTACTTC. Its protein product is CASSLGSPQETQYF. The chain couples TRBV7-9 to TRBJ2-5; D is unresolved. Germline-derived CDR1 and CDR2 are SEHNR and FQNEAQ (reference sequence). This CDR3 has 14 amino acids. Trimming took 1 base from V and 2 from J, leaving 8 bases between them.

This clonotype occurred many times. The chain uses TRBV19 and TRBJ1-5; 11 bases map to TRBD1. Germline V gene sequence: CDR1 LNHDA, CDR2 SQIVND (reference sequence). The CDR3 has 15 amino acids. V shed 4 bases and J 6 bases; nucleotides not matched to a gene: 5. CDR3: CASSRRTGGLQPQHF. CDR3 bases: TGTGCCAGTAGTAGAAGGACAGGGGGCCTTCAGCCCCAGCATTTT.

This clonotype was seen at least ten times. This sequence joins TRBV6-1 and TRBJ2-7; 8 bases map to TRBD1. Trimming at V came to 8 bases and at J to 5 bases, leaving 5 bases not matched to a gene. This CDR3 comprises 12 residues. Germline V gives CDR1 MNHNS, CDR2 SASEGT. For the CDR3, the DNA is TGTGCCAGCGTGGGACAGGCCGACGAGCAGTACTTC. Protein product: CASVGQADEQYF.

This clonotype was seen just once. The V and J genes are TRBV6-1 and TRBJ1-1, with D hard to call. V lost 8 bases to trimming and J lost 1 base, with 5 bases between them. The CDR3 has 11 residues. The germline V gene encodes CDR1 MNHNS and CDR2 SASEGT. CDR3 residues: CASHQNTEAFF. The CDR3 coding sequence is TGTGCCAGCCACCAGAACACTGAAGCTTTCTTT.

Only one count was recorded for this clonotype. The chain carries TRBV4-1 and TRBJ2-3; D not certain. Trimming took 4 bases from V and 2 from J, leaving 16 bases between them. This CDR3 comprises 16 residues. Germline V CDR1 and CDR2: MGHRA, YSYEKL. The CDR3 loop reads CASSPFVGLPTDTQYF. Written as DNA, the CDR3 is TGCGCCAGCAGCCCCTTCGTGGGTCTACCCACAGATACGCAGTATTTT.

This clonotype has more than one count but fewer than ten. The rearrangement uses TRBV11-3 and TRBJ1-1; D remains unclear. From germline, CDR1 is SGHNT and CDR2 YENEEA. V dropped 5 bases and J dropped 10 bases, with 17 bases sitting between them. CDR3 length equals 13 residues. CDR3 residues: CASSPRGRVGAFF. The CDR3, as DNA: TGTGCCAGCAGCCCTAGAGGCCGGGTTGGAGCTTTCTTT.

This clonotype was detected many times. This chain uses TRBV6-1 with TRBJ2-2; perhaps D is TRBD1 or TRBD2 (5 bases each). V was shortened by 6 bases and J by 1 base, with 12 bases between the two germline ends. This CDR3 is built from 15 residues. Germline CDR1 reads MNHNS; CDR2 reads SASEGT. CDR3 DNA: TGTGCCAGCAGATCCGGGACGCGGAACACCGGGGAGCTGTTTTTT. This sequence encodes CASRSGTRNTGELFF.

This clonotype showed up many times. The CDR3 spells CASSQYTSLYAGETEAFF. DNA for the CDR3: TGTGCCAGTAGTCAATATACCAGCCTTTACGCCGGGGAGACTGAAGCTTTCTTT. The chain is built from TRBV19 and TRBJ1-1; D not certain. Germline CDR1 reads LNHDA; CDR2 reads SQIVND (reference sequence). With 5 bases removed from V and 5 bases from J, the gap between germline ends came to 27 bases. This CDR3 is built from 18 residues.

This clonotype showed up many times. This chain connects TRBV24-1 to TRBJ1-1; 9 bases are a match to TRBD1. With V trimmed by 3 bases and J by 11 bases, 12 bases remained unmatched. The V gene's germline CDR1 is KGHDR and CDR2 SFDVKD. CDR3 size: 15 residues. CDR3 sequence reads: CATSDPGQGERGAFF. DNA for the CDR3: TGTGCCACCAGTGATCCGGGACAGGGAGAGAGGGGGGCTTTCTTT.

The rearrangement uses TRBV6-1 and TRBJ1-2, with TRBD1 identical over 9 bases. This CDR3 spans 15 amino acids. Germline V gene lookup returns CDR1 MNHNS and CDR2 SASEGT. V trimming: 6 bases; J trimming: 2 bases; junction bases outside the gene matches: 7. The CDR3 region has the DNA TGTGCCAGCAGAAACGGACAGGGGACGAACTATGGCTACACCTTC. Translating gives CASRNGQGTNYGYTF.

This clonotype was seen many times. The chain has TRBV29-1 and TRBJ1-1, with TRBD1 matching 7 bases. In germline, CDR1 is SQVTM, CDR2 ANQGSEA. The CDR3 length is 14 residues. The trim removed 5 bases at V and 2 bases at J, leaving 8 bases unmatched. As DNA, the CDR3 is TGCAGCGTTACCTCCCAGGGGGGAAACACTGAAGCTTTCTTT. This codes for CSVTSQGGNTEAFF.

This clonotype has ten or more counts. This chain links TRBV19 with TRBJ1-5; D may be TRBD1 (6 bases). The CDR3 covers 15 residues. Germline CDR1 is LNHDA and CDR2 is SQIVND (reference sequence). The V end was cut by 7 bases, the J end by 1 base, with 14 bases between. DNA for the CDR3: TGTGCCAGTATCAGGACAGCTGGAAGCAATCAGCCCCAGCATTTT. Amino acids: CASIRTAGSNQPQHF.

Comment on this clonotype: Possible read error: a much larger clone is one base away. The V and J genes are TRBV7-2 and TRBJ2-5; 7 bases are a match to TRBD1. The junction had 11 bases not matched to a gene; V was cut back by 1 base and J by 12 bases. The CDR3 consists of 14 residues. Germline V gene sequence: CDR1 SGHTA, CDR2 FQGNSA. This chain's CDR3 is CASSLGGGSSAKYF. The DNA for the CDR3 is TGTGCCAGCAGCTTAGGAGGGGGCAGCTCGGCCAAGTACTTC.

This clonotype was detected ten times or more. The chain joins TRBV3-1 to TRBJ2-2, with no clear D. The CDR3 contains 14 residues. The germline CDR1 and CDR2 sequences are LGHDT and YNNKEL (reference sequence). The V and J ends lost 6 bases and 2 bases respectively, with 10 bases between them. DNA for the CDR3: TGTGCCAGCAGGCTCTCCACCAACACCGGGGAGCTGTTTTTT. Translated, it gives CASRLSTNTGELFF.

There are a few counts of this clonotype. This rearrangement joins TRBV19 to TRBJ2-7; a weak D match, TRBD1 (6 bases). The V gene's germline CDR1 is LNHDA and CDR2 SQIVND (reference sequence). CDR3 length: 15 residues. With 5 bases removed from V and 3 bases from J, the gap between germline ends came to 17 bases. CDR3 DNA sequence: TGTGCCAGTAGTGCCGCAGGGACATCAAGCTACGAGCAGTACTTC. It encodes CASSAAGTSSYEQYF.

This sequence joins TRBV11-2 and TRBJ2-5; 13 bases map to TRBD2. Germline V gives CDR1 SGHAT, CDR2 FQNNGV. This CDR3 comprises 16 residues. With 6 bases clipped from V and 5 bases from J, the junction kept 9 bases outside the gene matches. The CDR3 DNA is TGTGCCAGCAGTTCGGGGACTAGCGGGGCGATGGAGACCCAGTACTTC. Its translation is CASSSGTSGAMETQYF.

The rearrangement joins TRBV4-1 to TRBJ2-7; no reliable D call. The V end lost 4 bases, the J end lost 2 bases, and 21 bases lay between the germline ends. Germline lookup yields CDR1 MGHRA and CDR2 YSYEKL. CDR3 length: 17 amino acids. The CDR3 DNA follows: TGCGCCAGCAGCCCGGCCCCATTACAGAGATTAACCTACGAGCAGTACTTC. The encoded protein is CASSPAPLQRLTYEQYF.

The chain carries TRBV7-2 and TRBJ1-6; D is unclear. CDR1 SGHTA and CDR2 FQGNSA come from the germline V gene. The V end lost 1 base, the J end lost 11 bases, and 6 bases lay between the germline ends. The CDR3 runs to 12 residues. The CDR3 protein is CASSLDVPPLHF. The CDR3 DNA reads TGTGCCAGCAGCTTAGACGTGCCACCCCTCCACTTT.

This clonotype was seen repeatedly, ten times or more. This chain connects TRBV6-1 to TRBJ2-7; D is perhaps TRBD1 (5 bases). CDR1 is MNHNS, CDR2 SASEGT, per germline. Trimming took off 4 bases at V and 2 bases at J, with 12 bases between the two ends. The CDR3 consists of 14 residues. The CDR3 region is CASSVETGPYEQYF. As DNA, the CDR3 is TGTGCCAGCAGTGTAGAAACAGGACCCTACGAGCAGTACTTC.

Comment on this clonotype: A much more abundant neighbour one base away suggests this may be a read error. DNA for the CDR3: TGCTCCAGCAGCTTGGTTGGACCCTCCTACGAGCAGTACTTC. Its translation is CSSSLVGPSYEQYF. The chain uses TRBV5-1 and TRBJ2-7; D is uncertain. This CDR3 region has 14 residues. CDR1 and CDR2 from the germline V gene are SGHRS and YFSETQ.

This clonotype has ten or more counts. V usage is TRBV29-1 and J usage is TRBJ1-2; D not resolved. CDR3 length: 10 residues. Trimming removed 4 bases at V and 7 bases at J, with 7 bases between. Germline V gene lookup returns CDR1 SQVTM and CDR2 ANQGSEA. CDR3 protein: CSVVGFGYTF. CDR3 in DNA: TGCAGCGTTGTGGGGTTTGGCTACACCTTC. The full variable domain, its missing parts supplied by reference TRBV29-1 and TRBJ1-2, is SAVISQKPSRDICQRGTSLTIQCQVDSQVTMMFWYRQQPGQSLTLIATANQGSEATYESGFVIDKFPISRPNLTFSTLTVSNMSPEDSSIYLCSVVGFGYTFGSGTRLTVV.

This clonotype was seen repeatedly, ten times or more. The chain is built from TRBV24-1 and TRBJ2-6; D is ambiguous. The CDR3 is 13 amino acids. CDR1 and CDR2 (germline): KGHDR, SFDVKD. The V end was cut by 9 bases, the J end by 0 bases, with 5 bases between. The CDR3 loop is CATQYSGANVLTF. The CDR3 coding sequence is TGTGCCACCCAATACTCTGGGGCCAACGTCCTGACTTTC.

The rearrangement joins TRBV14 to TRBJ1-1; D is unclear. Germline-derived CDR1 and CDR2 are SGHDN and FVKESK. The CDR3 has 11 residues. Trimming stripped 3 bases from V and 10 bases from J, with 9 bases between. The CDR3 nucleotides read TGTGCCAGCAGCCAGGGATGGGTAGCTTTCTTT. Its protein is CASSQGWVAFF.

In this sample, this clonotype turned up many times. This chain links TRBV14 with TRBJ1-2, with TRBD1 as a possible D gene (5 bases). V was shortened by 0 bases and J by 4 bases, with 9 bases between the two germline ends. The length of the CDR3 is 14 residues. CDR1 and CDR2 (germline): SGHDN, FVKESK. This CDR3 is CASSQEDRIYGYTF. In nucleotides, the CDR3 is TGTGCCAGCAGCCAAGAAGACAGAATCTATGGCTACACCTTC. Based on the CDR3 plus reference TRBV14 and TRBJ1-2, the full variable domain is EAGVTQFPSHSVIEKGQTVTLRCDPISGHDNLYWYRRVMGKEIKFLLHFVKESKQDESGMPNNRFLAERTGGTYSTLKVQPAELEDSGVYFCASSQEDRIYGYTFGSGTRLTVV.

This clonotype was detected ten times or more. This chain uses TRBV5-1 with TRBJ1-2; D possibly corresponds to TRBD1 (5 bases). V dropped 3 bases and J dropped 5 bases, with 20 bases sitting between them. The CDR3 sequence is 16 residues long. Germline CDR1 SGHRS, CDR2 YFSETQ. The CDR3 region has the DNA TGCGCCAGCAGCTCGACTTGGGGGACGGGAGGTTATGGCTACACCTTC. This codes for CASSSTWGTGGYGYTF.

This clonotype was observed many times. DNA for the CDR3: TGTGCCAGCAGTTCAGCCACCTACGAGCAGTACTTC. Its protein is CASSSATYEQYF. This chain connects TRBV5-6 to TRBJ2-7; D call uncertain. Trimming removed 5 bases at V and 2 bases at J, with 8 bases between. CDR1 is SGHDT and CDR2 is YYEEEE in the germline V gene. The CDR3 extends over 12 amino acids.